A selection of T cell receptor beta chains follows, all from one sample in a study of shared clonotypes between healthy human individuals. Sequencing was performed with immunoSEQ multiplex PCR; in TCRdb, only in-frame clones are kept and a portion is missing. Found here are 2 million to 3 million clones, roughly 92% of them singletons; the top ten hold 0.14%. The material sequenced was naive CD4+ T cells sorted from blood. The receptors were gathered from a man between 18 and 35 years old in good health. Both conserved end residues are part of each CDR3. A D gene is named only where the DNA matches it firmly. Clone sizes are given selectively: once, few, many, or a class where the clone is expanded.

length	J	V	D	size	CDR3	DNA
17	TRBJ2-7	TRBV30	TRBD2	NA	CAWRPVLAGKASNEQYF	TGTGCCTGGAGGCCAGTCCTAGCGGGAAAAGCATCAAACGAGCAGTACTTC
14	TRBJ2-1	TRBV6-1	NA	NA	CASSRTSSYNEQFF	TGTGCCAGCAGTCGGACGAGCTCCTACAATGAGCAGTTCTTC
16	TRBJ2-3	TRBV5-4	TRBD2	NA	CASSLSTGGSYDTQYF	TGTGCCAGCAGCTTGAGTACGGGAGGGAGTTACGATACGCAGTATTTT
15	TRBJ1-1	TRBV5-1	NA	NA	CASSLVSGADTEAFF	TGCGCCAGCAGCTTGGTTTCGGGGGCGGACACTGAAGCTTTCTTT
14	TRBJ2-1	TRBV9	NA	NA	CASSEGSSYNEQFF	TGTGCCAGCAGCGAGGGGAGCTCCTACAATGAGCAGTTCTTC
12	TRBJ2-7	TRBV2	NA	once	CASSSPPYEQYF	TGTGCCAGCAGTTCCCCCCCCTACGAGCAGTACTTC
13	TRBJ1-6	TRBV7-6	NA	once	CASSLKSGSPLHF	TGTGCCAGCAGCTTAAAGTCTGGCTCACCCCTCCACTTT
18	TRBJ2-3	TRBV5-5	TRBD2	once	CASSLPKGLAGGTDTQYF	TGTGCCAGCAGTCTTCCTAAAGGACTAGCGGGGGGAACAGATACGCAGTATTTT
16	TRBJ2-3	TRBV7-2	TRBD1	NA	CASSLGQGAPTDTQYF	TGTGCCAGCAGCTTAGGACAGGGGGCTCCCACAGATACGCAGTATTTT
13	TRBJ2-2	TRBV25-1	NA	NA	CASTPGNTGELFF	TGTGCCAGCACTCCCGGGAACACCGGGGAGCTGTTTTTT
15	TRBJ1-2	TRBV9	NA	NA	CASSVVDSPNYGYTF	TGTGCCAGCAGCGTAGTTGACAGCCCCAACTATGGCTACACCTTC
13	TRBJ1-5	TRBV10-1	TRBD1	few	CASPGTDNQPQHF	TGCGCCAGCCCAGGGACAGACAATCAGCCCCAGCATTTT
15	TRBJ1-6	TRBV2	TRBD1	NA	CASSAGGQGNSPLHF	TGTGCCAGCAGCGCGGGGGGACAGGGGAATTCACCCCTCCACTTT
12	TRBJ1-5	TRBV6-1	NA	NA	CASSEVLEPQHF	TGTGCCAGCAGTGAAGTACTTGAGCCCCAGCATTTT
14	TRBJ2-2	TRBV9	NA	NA	CASSVLQSVGELFF	TGTGCCAGCAGCGTATTACAGTCTGTCGGGGAGCTGTTTTTT
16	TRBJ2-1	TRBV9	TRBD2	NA	CASSVGRTSGNNEQFF	TGTGCCAGCAGCGTAGGCCGTACTAGCGGGAACAATGAGCAGTTCTTC
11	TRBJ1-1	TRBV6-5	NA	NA	CASSYKGSAFF	TGTGCCAGCAGTTACAAGGGTTCAGCTTTCTTT
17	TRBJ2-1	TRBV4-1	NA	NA	CASSQDSMVAEYNEQFF	TGCGCCAGCAGCCAAGATTCGATGGTCGCTGAATACAATGAGCAGTTCTTC
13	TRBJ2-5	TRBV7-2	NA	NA	CASSRGAQETQYF	TGTGCCAGCAGCCGGGGGGCCCAAGAGACCCAGTACTTC
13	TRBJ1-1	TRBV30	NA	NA	CAWSVKVNTEAFF	TGTGCCTGGAGTGTGAAAGTGAACACTGAAGCTTTCTTT
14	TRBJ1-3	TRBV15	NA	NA	CATSRDGGQGAIYF	TGTGCCACCAGCAGAGATGGCGGGCAAGGGGCCATATATTTT
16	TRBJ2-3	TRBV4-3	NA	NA	CASSQDLGAIPDTQYF	TGCGCCAGCAGCCAAGATTTAGGGGCTATACCAGATACGCAGTATTTT
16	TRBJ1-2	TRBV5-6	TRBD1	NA	CASSFERPGTGEGYTF	TGTGCCAGCAGCTTCGAACGGCCTGGGACAGGGGAAGGCTACACCTTC
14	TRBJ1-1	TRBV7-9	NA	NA	CASSHSQGRGEAFF	TGTGCCAGCAGCCATTCTCAGGGGAGGGGAGAAGCTTTCTTT
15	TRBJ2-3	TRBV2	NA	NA	CASTRDTLASDTQYF	TGTGCCAGCACCCGGGACACTTTGGCCTCAGATACGCAGTATTTT
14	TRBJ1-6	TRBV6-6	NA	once	CASGQSSYNSPLHF	TGTGCCAGCGGCCAGAGCTCCTATAATTCACCCCTCCACTTT
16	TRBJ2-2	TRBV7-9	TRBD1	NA	CASSLGGTGNAGELFF	TGTGCCAGCAGCTTAGGGGGGACAGGGAACGCCGGGGAGCTGTTTTTT
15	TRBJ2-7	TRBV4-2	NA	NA	CASSQENRDSYEQYF	TGTGCCAGCAGCCAAGAGAACAGGGATTCCTACGAGCAGTACTTC
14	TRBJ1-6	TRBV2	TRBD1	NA	CASATGGGYSPLHF	TGTGCCAGCGCGACAGGGGGAGGGTATTCACCCCTCCACTTT
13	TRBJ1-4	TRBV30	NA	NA	CACTGTTNEKLFF	TGTGCCTGTACCGGGACAACTAATGAAAAACTGTTTTTT
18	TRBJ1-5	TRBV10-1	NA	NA	CASSERSGSVNFNQPQHF	TGCGCCAGCAGTGAACGGTCAGGAAGTGTAAATTTCAATCAGCCCCAGCATTTT
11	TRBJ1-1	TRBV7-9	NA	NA	CASSNRVEAFF	TGTGCCAGCAGCAACAGGGTCGAAGCTTTCTTT
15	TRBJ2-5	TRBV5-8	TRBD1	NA	CASRTGTGGVETQYF	TGTGCCAGCAGAACAGGGACAGGGGGAGTAGAGACCCAGTACTTC
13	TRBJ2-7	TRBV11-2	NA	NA	CASSSGDLSEQYF	TGTGCCAGCAGTTCGGGGGACCTGTCCGAGCAGTACTTC
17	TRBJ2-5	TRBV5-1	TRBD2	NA	CASSLGLTSGSEKTQYF	TGCGCCAGCAGCTTGGGCTTGACTAGCGGGAGTGAGAAGACCCAGTACTTC
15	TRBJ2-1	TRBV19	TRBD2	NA	CASRDGGLAYNEQFF	TGTGCCAGTAGAGACGGGGGACTAGCCTACAATGAGCAGTTCTTC
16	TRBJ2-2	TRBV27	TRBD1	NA	CASSPMDRGYTGELFF	TGTGCCAGCAGTCCCATGGACAGGGGTTACACCGGGGAGCTGTTTTTT
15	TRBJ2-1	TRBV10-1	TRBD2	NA	CASSESLGGGNEQFF	TGCGCCAGCAGTGAGTCCCTCGGCGGGGGCAATGAGCAGTTCTTC
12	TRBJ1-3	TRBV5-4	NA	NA	CASRGVGNTIYF	TGTGCCAGCCGGGGGGTAGGAAACACCATATATTTT
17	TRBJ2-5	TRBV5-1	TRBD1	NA	CASSKGTGGPYQETQYF	TGCGCCAGCTCCAAGGGGACAGGGGGCCCGTACCAAGAGACCCAGTACTTC
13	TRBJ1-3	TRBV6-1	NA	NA	CASPSWGGNTIYF	TGTGCCAGCCCTTCCTGGGGTGGAAACACCATATATTTT
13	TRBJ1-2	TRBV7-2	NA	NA	CASSLYEVGGYTF	TGTGCCAGCAGCTTATACGAAGTGGGAGGCTACACCTTC
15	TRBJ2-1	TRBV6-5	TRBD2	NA	CASSPLAGLYNEQFF	TGTGCCAGCAGTCCCTTAGCGGGACTCTACAATGAGCAGTTCTTC
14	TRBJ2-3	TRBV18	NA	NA	CASSPDLSTDTQYF	TGTGCCAGCTCACCGGACCTGAGCACAGATACGCAGTATTTT
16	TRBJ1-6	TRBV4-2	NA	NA	CASSQVGASYNSPLHF	TGTGCCAGCAGCCAAGTGGGGGCTTCCTATAATTCACCCCTCCACTTT
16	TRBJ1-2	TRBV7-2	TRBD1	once	CASSLTPTGIYGGYTF	TGTGCCAGCAGCTTAACCCCGACAGGGATCTACGGTGGCTACACCTTC
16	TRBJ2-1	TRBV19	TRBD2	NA	CASSISGGSSYNEQFF	TGTGCCAGTAGTATAAGCGGGGGGAGCTCCTACAATGAGCAGTTCTTC
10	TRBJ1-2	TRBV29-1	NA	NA	CSVGGDGYTF	TGCAGCGTTGGGGGCGATGGCTACACCTTC
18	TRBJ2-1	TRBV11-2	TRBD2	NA	CASSLGLPSGGAWDEQFF	TGTGCCAGCAGCTTAGGCCTCCCTAGCGGGGGGGCCTGGGATGAGCAGTTCTTC
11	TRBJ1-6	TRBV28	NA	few	CASTTNSPLHF	TGTGCCAGCACCACCAATTCACCCCTCCACTTT
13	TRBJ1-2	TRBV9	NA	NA	CASSEISEGRCTF	TGTGCCAGCAGCGAGATTAGTGAGGGGCGCTGCACCTTC
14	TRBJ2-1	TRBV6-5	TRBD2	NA	CASRGSVAGSEQFF	TGTGCCAGCAGAGGATCGGTAGCGGGATCTGAGCAGTTCTTC
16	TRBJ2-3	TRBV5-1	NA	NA	CASSPTLVLPADTQYF	TGCGCCAGCAGCCCGACCCTGGTGCTTCCGGCAGATACGCAGTATTTT
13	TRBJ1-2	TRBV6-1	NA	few	CASSESGNYGYTF	TGTGCCAGCAGTGAATCAGGGAACTATGGCTACACCTTC
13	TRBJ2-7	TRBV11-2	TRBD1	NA	CASSFDRVGEQYF	TGTGCCAGCAGCTTCGACAGGGTGGGAGAGCAGTACTTC
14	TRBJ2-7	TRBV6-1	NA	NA	CASSVGLVSYEQYF	TGTGCCAGCAGTGTGGGACTGGTCTCCTACGAGCAGTACTTC
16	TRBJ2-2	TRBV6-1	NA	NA	CASSEASRGNTGELFF	TGTGCCAGCAGTGAAGCGTCCAGGGGGAACACCGGGGAGCTGTTTTTT
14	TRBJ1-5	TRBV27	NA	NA	CASSLSRVNQPQHF	TGTGCCAGCAGTTTATCAAGGGTCAATCAGCCCCAGCATTTT